These T cell receptor beta chains were read from a single sample in a study of OX40 agonist ivuxolimab in advanced cancers. Produced via immunoSEQ multiplex PCR; TCRdb's table is partial and in-frame only. The data contain approximately 50,000 clones, about nine tenths of them singletons. The sequences come from CD4+ or CD8+ T cells sorted from blood, collected in a trial of the OX40 agonist ivuxolimab. The receptors shown here come from an adult with an advanced solid tumor such as melanoma, head and neck, liver or kidney cancer. Each CDR3 is given with its conserved first and last residue. A D gene is named only where the DNA matches it firmly.

cdr3_length,v_call,j_call,d_call,cdr3_aa
16,TRBV15,TRBJ1-2,.,CATSRDRWGGNYGYTF
15,TRBV29-1,TRBJ2-1,TRBD1,CTPREDRGNHNEQFF
13,TRBV5-1,TRBJ2-1,.,CASSQDNAVEQFF
13,TRBV30,TRBJ1-3,.,CAWRSDSGNTIYF
15,TRBV27,TRBJ2-2,TRBD2,CASQSAGGGDGELFF
11,TRBV7-9,TRBJ1-2,.,CASSTSGGYTF
14,TRBV6-5,TRBJ1-1,.,CASSGRQESTEAFF
17,TRBV11-2,TRBJ2-5,TRBD2,CASSTRLAGVSAETQYF
15,TRBV9,TRBJ1-2,TRBD1,CASSVGAGGIYGYTF
14,TRBV4-1,TRBJ2-3,.,CASSPQGFTDTQYF
16,TRBV6-5,TRBJ2-7,TRBD1,CASSSPKGTGGFEQYF
15,TRBV27,TRBJ2-7,TRBD2,CASSPELAGVHEQYF
17,TRBV5-1,TRBJ2-3,.,CASTSTGGSAFSDTQYF
15,TRBV29-1,TRBJ2-4,.,CSVEDQGLTKNIQYF
13,TRBV11-2,TRBJ2-7,.,CASTRGTGHEQYF
15,TRBV6-1,TRBJ2-7,.,CASSEKGGGQYEQYF
15,TRBV6-1,TRBJ2-7,.,CASRRDTGWGIEQYF
13,TRBV7-9,TRBJ2-1,TRBD2,CASSLAGGHREFF
15,TRBV6-6,TRBJ1-4,TRBD1,CASSYSGQGGEKLFF
15,TRBV7-9,TRBJ1-1,TRBD1,CASSRGDRMNTEAFF
14,TRBV6-5,TRBJ1-2,TRBD1,CASSIQTGVHGYTF
15,TRBV7-2,TRBJ1-4,TRBD1,CASSSRGRPNEKLFF
16,TRBV7-8,TRBJ1-3,TRBD1,CASSLARTGIGNTIYF
14,TRBV7-9,TRBJ2-7,.,CASSLEGPAGEQYF
16,TRBV6-4,TRBJ2-5,TRBD2,CASSLATSGRAETQYF
12,TRBV7-9,TRBJ2-5,.,CASSLVQETQYF
16,TRBV6-6,TRBJ1-5,TRBD1,CASSYYGDRPNQPQHF
14,TRBV12-5,TRBJ1-4,.,CASGLGQLNEKLFF
17,TRBV9,TRBJ1-1,TRBD1,CASSVDAGGVGRAEAFF
15,TRBV9,TRBJ2-6,.,CASSEGGSGANVLTF
15,TRBV18,TRBJ2-5,TRBD2,CASSPPLAVQETQYF
15,TRBV5-1,TRBJ2-1,.,CASSKIPDSYNEQFF
15,TRBV7-2,TRBJ1-1,.,CASSLNSGGVTEAFF
11,TRBV11-1,TRBJ2-7,.,CASSSSYEQYF
15,TRBV5-1,TRBJ2-2,.,CASSSGIGSTGELFF
15,TRBV7-2,TRBJ1-4,.,CASSLISGFSEKLFF
16,TRBV9,TRBJ2-7,TRBD2,CASSADDRGTSAEQYF
16,TRBV9,TRBJ2-3,TRBD1,CASSVGRQGGADTQYF
15,TRBV6-5,TRBJ2-1,TRBD2,CASSFTRLAVNEQFF
12,TRBV28,TRBJ2-7,.,CASSYRELGQYF
11,TRBV29-1,TRBJ1-4,.,CSVAGGEKLFF
13,TRBV4-2,TRBJ2-1,.,CASSQELGAAEFF
14,TRBV6-1,TRBJ2-3,.,CASSDSGGTDTQYF
15,TRBV9,TRBJ2-5,TRBD2,CASSRGLADQETQYF
16,TRBV4-1,TRBJ2-3,TRBD2,CASSQDRTSGRDTQYF
16,TRBV5-1,TRBJ2-1,TRBD2,CASSRGASSGSNEQFF
15,TRBV19,TRBJ2-2,.,CASKIGLVRTGELFF
14,TRBV7-7,TRBJ2-5,.,CASSPTVSGETQYF
13,TRBV7-2,TRBJ2-5,.,CASSPTREETQYF
14,TRBV27,TRBJ1-1,TRBD1,CASSLTGTNTEAFF
12,TRBV27,TRBJ2-3,TRBD2,CASSPPGGTQYF
15,TRBV28,TRBJ2-1,TRBD2,CASRRGLATYNEQFF
15,TRBV5-6,TRBJ2-7,.,CASSHGSLGSYEQYF
13,TRBV28,TRBJ2-7,TRBD2,CASNRLAPSFKIF
13,TRBV6-4,TRBJ2-2,.,CASSGRGTGELFF
14,TRBV9,TRBJ2-5,TRBD1,CASSPQGNQETQYF
15,TRBV5-6,TRBJ1-1,.,CASSSTGRWDTEAFF
18,TRBV9,TRBJ1-4,.,CASSVDPGEAATNEKLFF